This TCR beta chain originates from a study of cytomegalovirus exposure and HLA in healthy donors. Findings of the study overall: By a later analysis, the bulk of CMV-associated TCR beta chains appeared HLA-restricted. When the data were analyzed later, several of the most significant clusters appeared to be linked to common viral pathogens. The majority of TCR sequences were rare, yet some public TCRs appeared in many donors.

A multiplex PCR was run with 60 Vbeta primers and 13 Jbeta primers. Some clones are missing from TCRdb's copy, which holds only in-frame ones; the method was immunoSEQ multiplex PCR. Among nearly 110,000 clones listed, roughly four fifths were seen once. Concerning this clone: Its target is not known.

Germline CDR1 MDHEN, CDR2 SYDVKM. The CDR3 sequence is 15 residues long. Trimming removed 5 bases from V and 0 bases from J, with 8 bases in between. Sequences were obtained from PBMCs. This receptor was taken from a woman aged 50 to 60 in good health and CMV-seropositive. The genes are TRBV28 and TRBJ2-6, with TRBD2 as a possible D gene (6 bases). CDR3 residues: CASSRRGSGANVLTF. The CDR3 DNA sequence: TGTGCCAGCAGTAGGCGGGGCTCTGGGGCCAACGTCCTGACTTTC.